This passage covers 20 T cell receptor beta chains from one sample sequenced in a study of regulatory T cells in long-lasting Graves disease. Arm-PCR with iRepertoire HTBI primers amplified the CDR3 regions for these TCR beta libraries. TCRdb analysed the multiplex PCR reads with MiXCR anew, one entry per CDR3 protein. The sample has more than 400,000 distinct CDR3 sequences, 15% to 20% seen once. Time point here: newly diagnosed GD, antithyroid drugs for less than 3 months. Construction of the TCR library relied on RNA isolated from PBMCs. The same sample was also studied in work on T cells in Graves' hyperthyroidism and ophthalmopathy.

Specimen: peripheral blood mononuclear cells (PBMCs), collected at new diagnosis, from a patient treated with antithyroid drugs. The receptors originated from a man in his forties with Graves disease.

V usage is TRBV19 and J usage is TRBJ2-2, with D uncertain. V was pared by 1 base and J by 0 bases, with 6 bases between. Germline lookup yields CDR1 LNHDA and CDR2 SQIVND (reference sequence). The length of the CDR3 is 15 residues. The chain's CDR3 is CASSIGHANTGELFF. The CDR3 nucleotides are TGTGCCAGTAGTATAGGACACGCGAACACCGGGGAGCTGTTTTTT. The whole variable domain, filled in from reference TRBV19 and TRBJ2-2, reads DGGITQSPKYLFRKEGQNVTLSCEQNLNHDAMYWYRQDPGQGLRLIYYSQIVNDFQKGDIAEGYSVSREKKESFPLTVTSAQKNPTAFYLCASSIGHANTGELFFGEGSRLTVL.

This clonotype was observed a few times. The chain carries TRBV6-5 and TRBJ2-7, with D perhaps being TRBD1 or TRBD2 (5 bases each). V gave up 0 bases and J gave up 2 bases, with 14 bases separating them. The CDR3 is made up of 16 amino acids. In germline, CDR1 is MNHEY, CDR2 SVGAGI. The DNA of the CDR3 is TGTGCCAGCAGTTACTCGACCGGGGCCTTCCCCTACGAGCAGTACTTC. This encodes CASSYSTGAFPYEQYF.

The sample holds a few counts of this clonotype. Given a much more abundant clone one base away, this may be a read error. This chain connects TRBV24-1 to TRBJ2-5, with TRBD1 matching over 8 bases. V trimming: 11 bases; J trimming: 11 bases; junction bases outside the gene matches: 15. The length of the CDR3 is 13 residues. Germline-derived CDR1 and CDR2 are KGHDR and SFDVKD. CDR3 sequence reads: CAISDREPNEQYF. CDR3 DNA sequence: TGTGCCATCTCGGACAGGGAGCCCAATGAGCAGTACTTC.

This clonotype showed up many times. This chain joins TRBV6-1 and TRBJ1-5; D call uncertain. V was shortened by 10 bases and J by 0 bases, with 25 bases between the two germline ends. This CDR3 spans 18 amino acids. Germline V gene lookup returns CDR1 MNHNS and CDR2 SASEGT. The CDR3 DNA reads as TGTGCCACCAAACCGGAGCGGGTCCCGGATTATAGCAATCAGCCCCAGCATTTT. It encodes CATKPERVPDYSNQPQHF.

This clonotype came up many times. V is TRBV6-2 or TRBV6-3 and J is TRBJ2-7, with D uncertain. Trimming took 5 bases from V and 2 from J, leaving 10 bases between them. Germline CDR1 reads MNHEY; CDR2 reads SVGEGT. CDR3 size: 13 residues. In DNA form, the CDR3 reads TGTGCCAGCAGTCGACAAGTTCCCTACGAGCAGTACTTC. This translates into CASSRQVPYEQYF.

This clonotype was found many times. This sequence joins TRBV2 and TRBJ1-1; a weak D match, TRBD1 (5 bases). The CDR3 is 16 residues long. From germline, CDR1 is SNHLY and CDR2 FYNNEI. V was trimmed by 1 base and J by 5 bases, leaving 17 bases between them. CDR3 region: CASSEVSGFTLTEAFF. Here the CDR3 DNA reads TGTGCCAGCAGTGAAGTCTCAGGGTTTACGTTGACTGAAGCTTTCTTT.

In its sample, this clonotype was seen a few times. The chain has TRBV12-3 or TRBV12-4 and TRBJ2-1; no clear D. The V end lost 5 bases, the J end lost 8 bases, and 10 bases lay between the germline ends. The CDR3 loop spans 12 amino acids. The CDR3, as DNA: TGTGCCAGCAGTGAAGTGGGCCATGAGCAGTTCTTC. Residues: CASSEVGHEQFF.

Comments on this clonotype: A much larger clone is a single base away; this may be a read error. The chain recombines TRBV28 with TRBJ2-2, with a tentative D call TRBD1 (5 bases). Germline CDR1 reads MDHEN; CDR2 reads SYDVKM. The CDR3 runs 15 residues. Here the CDR3 reads CASSLQGTNTRELFF. Written as DNA, the CDR3 is TGTGCCAGCAGTCTGCAGGGAACGAACACCCGGGAGCTGTTTTTT.

This clonotype has a handful of counts. The rearrangement joins TRBV6-1 to TRBJ2-5; 12 bases agree with TRBD2. Germline V CDR1 and CDR2: MNHNS, SASEGT. This CDR3 has 16 amino acids. V lost 6 bases and J lost 5; bases outside the gene matches: 10. CDR3 coding DNA: TGTGCCAGCAGAACGGGACTAGCGGGTTTCTGGGAGACCCAGTACTTC. Its translation: CASRTGLAGFWETQYF.

This clonotype was seen at least ten times. J is TRBJ2-5 and V is TRBV18, with D perhaps matching TRBD1 or TRBD2 (5 bases each). V lost 2 bases and J lost 4, with 11 bases in between. The CDR3 consists of 14 residues. Germline CDR1 and CDR2: KGHSH and LQKENI. The CDR3, as DNA: TGTGCCAGCTCACCAGGCCAGGGAGCAGAGACCCAGTACTTC. Translated: CASSPGQGAETQYF.

In its sample, this clonotype was seen many times. The rearrangement joins TRBV18 to TRBJ2-3, with 7 bases aligning to TRBD2. In germline, CDR1 is KGHSH, CDR2 LQKENI. The CDR3 loop spans 15 amino acids. The trim removed 1 base at V and 2 bases at J, leaving 3 bases unmatched. In DNA, the CDR3 is TGTGCCAGCTCACCACTAGCGGGCCTCACAGATACGCAGTATTTT. Translation gives CASSPLAGLTDTQYF. The variable domain in full, completed from reference TRBV18 and TRBJ2-3, reads NAGVMQNPRHLVRRRGQEARLRCSPMKGHSHVYWYRQLPEEGLKFMVYLQKENIIDESGMPKERFSAEFPKEGPSILRIQQVVRGDSAAYFCASSPLAGLTDTQYFGPGTRLTVL.

On this clonotype: A read error likely explains this, since a far larger clone differs by one base. This rearrangement joins TRBV6-4 to TRBJ2-5; TRBD2 matches at 16 bases. Near its end, the DNA agrees better with TRBJ2-1, so the J call may be wrong. Looked up from germline, CDR1 is MRHNA and CDR2 is SNTAGT. The CDR3 sequence is 18 residues long. The CDR3 here is CASTPGTSGRAHYNEQFF. The CDR3 nucleotides are TGTGCCAGCACTCCAGGGACTAGCGGGAGGGCCCACTACAATGAGCAGTTCTTC.

There are many counts of this clonotype. This chain uses TRBV24-1 with TRBJ2-2; D is possibly TRBD1 or TRBD2 (6 bases each). The CDR3 has 16 amino acids. V was pared by 8 bases and J by 2 bases, with 17 bases between. CDR1 and CDR2 from the germline V gene are KGHDR and SFDVKD. The CDR3 DNA follows: TGTGCCACCACCTCGGCGGGACACCATAACACCGGGGAGCTGTTTTTT. Translated: CATTSAGHHNTGELFF.

This clonotype was picked up many times. The chain is built from TRBV5-1 and TRBJ2-7, with 7 nucleotides matching TRBD1. CDR1 and CDR2 from the germline V gene are SGHRS and YFSETQ. This CDR3 is built from 17 residues. V lost 0 bases to trimming and J lost 1 base; unmatched junction nucleotides: 10. As DNA, the CDR3 is TGCGCCAGCAGCTTGGCGATAGGTCAGGGGGAGTCCTACGAGCAGTACTTC. Protein product: CASSLAIGQGESYEQYF.

The chain recombines TRBV12-3 or TRBV12-4 with TRBJ1-3; TRBD1 matches at 7 bases. V shed 6 bases and J 3 bases; nucleotides not matched to a gene: 11. The length of the CDR3 is 16 residues. The CDR3 DNA follows: TGTGCCAGCAGACCCGCCGACAGGGTCTTTGGAAACACCATATATTTT. Its protein is CASRPADRVFGNTIYF.

This clonotype has at least ten counts. The chain joins TRBV15 to TRBJ1-1, with D perhaps TRBD1 (5 bases). The germline V gene encodes CDR1 LNHNV and CDR2 YYDKDF (reference sequence). The CDR3 length is 15 residues. V lost 1 base, J lost 0 bases, and 9 bases lay in between. In DNA, the CDR3 is TGTGCCACCAGCAGAGGACAGTTCATGAACACTGAAGCTTTCTTT. This codes for CATSRGQFMNTEAFF.

This chain links TRBV24-1 with TRBJ2-3, with D possibly TRBD2 on 6 matching bases. The germline gives CDR1 KGHDR, CDR2 SFDVKD. V dropped 6 bases and J dropped 0 bases, with 12 bases sitting between them. The CDR3 loop spans 15 amino acids. Here the CDR3 reads CATSSSGTSTDTQYF. The CDR3 nucleotides are TGTGCCACCAGTTCCTCCGGGACTAGCACAGATACGCAGTATTTT.

The chain joins TRBV12-3 or TRBV12-4 to TRBJ2-7; a weak D match, TRBD2 (5 bases). V gave up 6 bases and J gave up 1 base, with 19 bases separating them. The CDR3 consists of 16 residues. The CDR3 sequence is CASSLGWGGESYEQYF. The CDR3 nucleotides read TGTGCCAGCAGCCTAGGTTGGGGTGGGGAGTCCTACGAGCAGTACTTC.

This clonotype was detected many times. V gene TRBV28 combines with J gene TRBJ2-7; no firm D call. Trimming left V 6 bases short and J 2 bases short, with 14 bases between. CDR1 is MDHEN and CDR2 is SYDVKM in the germline V gene. The CDR3 extends over 14 amino acids. The CDR3 DNA reads as TGTGCCAGCAGCCGCTCAGTCCAACCCTACGAGCAGTACTTC. Translation gives CASSRSVQPYEQYF.

About this clonotype: A much larger clone lies a single base off, so this may be a read error. The gene calls are TRBV7-8 and TRBJ2-3; 16 bases map to TRBD2. This CDR3 is built from 19 residues. Germline lookup yields CDR1 SGHVS and CDR2 FQNEAQ. CDR3 nucleotide sequence: TGTGCCAGCAGCAAAGAGGGACTAGCGGGAGGGCTGTCGAGAAATGAGCAGTCCTTC. Its protein product is CASSKEGLAGGLSRNEQSF.